This T cell receptor beta chain is from a study of PD-L1 blockade in urothelial cancer. Overall study context: T cells were recovered from blood samples at a median of 141,255.

Findings and caveats of the study: Below-median pretreatment blood TCR clonality was associated with improved progression-free and overall survival.

Sequencing used immunoSEQ multiplex PCR; TCRdb keeps in-frame clones, though not all of them. The table shows 40,000 to 55,000 clones, with around 84% occurring only once. Stated time point: pretreatment peripheral blood. Patients in the study were battling locally advanced or metastatic urothelial carcinoma. This clone was picked up one time. Its specificity is unknown. This clonotype was sampled from a man in his sixties with urothelial cancer. This specimen was PBMCs, taken around atezolizumab (anti-PD-L1) treatment.

Here the CDR3 reads CASSQDTSPTEAFF. The CDR3 nucleotides read TGTGCCAGCAGCCAGGACACTTCCCCCACTGAAGCTTTCTTT. The V gene is TRBV7-2, the J gene TRBJ1-1; maybe TRBD1 (5 bases). V lost 5 bases, J lost 4 bases, and 14 bases lay in between. In germline, CDR1 is SGHTA, CDR2 FQGNSA. The CDR3 spans 14 residues. The full variable domain, in which reference TRBV7-2 and TRBJ1-1 provide the parts outside the CDR3, is GAGVSQSPSNKVTEKGKDVELRCDPISGHTALYWYRQSLGQGLEFLIYFQGNSAPDKSGLPSDRFSAERTGGSVSTLTIQRTQQEDSAVYLCASSQDTSPTEAFFGQGTRLTVV.